The 21 T cell receptor beta chains in this list originate from one sample, sequenced in a study of blood T cell repertoires in COVID-19. TCRdb keeps only in-frame clones here, not all; method: immunoSEQ multiplex PCR. Of hundreds of thousands of clones listed, about 85% are singletons. Source material: peripheral blood. The receptors derive from a man in his sixties who had recovered from COVID-19.

The gene calls are TRBV5-1 and TRBJ2-2; 7 positions match TRBD2. CDR1 SGHRS and CDR2 YFSETQ come from the germline V gene. The J segment lost 3 bases and the V segment lost 1 base, leaving 6 bases of the junction unmatched. The CDR3 length is 16 residues. In DNA form, the CDR3 reads TGCGCCAGCAGCTTGACGTCGGGGGGAGACACCGGGGAGCTGTTTTTT. Translation gives CASSLTSGGDTGELFF.

The chain joins TRBV18 to TRBJ1-4; D remains ambiguous. Deletions cut 5 bases from V and 4 bases from J, with 8 bases between. The V gene's germline CDR1 is KGHSH and CDR2 LQKENI. The CDR3 sequence is 13 residues long. The CDR3 reads CASSGERNEKLFF. The CDR3 DNA is TGTGCCAGCTCAGGGGAGCGTAATGAAAAACTGTTTTTT.

The chain uses TRBV10-3 and TRBJ1-4; 7 bases fit TRBD1. Trimming at V came to 5 bases and at J to 8 bases, leaving 8 bases not matched to a gene. Per germline, CDR1 ENHRY and CDR2 SYGVKD. The CDR3 extends over 14 amino acids. CDR3 nucleotide sequence: TGTGCCATCAGTCCCACAGGGGTGCACGAAAAACTGTTTTTT. This sequence encodes CAISPTGVHEKLFF.

The chain links TRBV9 to TRBJ1-3; TRBD1 matches at 7 bases. The CDR3 is 14 amino acids. Trimming removed 6 bases from V and 4 bases from J; junction bases left unmatched: 7. The V gene's germline CDR1 is SGDLS and CDR2 YYNGEE. The CDR3 DNA reads as TGTGCCAGCAACCCTTTGACAGGGGGAAACACCATATATTTT. It specifies CASNPLTGGNTIYF. Using reference TRBV9 and TRBJ1-3 for the parts outside the CDR3, the full variable domain is DSGVTQTPKHLITATGQRVTLRCSPRSGDLSVYWYQQSLDQGLQFLIQYYNGEERAKGNILERFSAQQFPDLHSELNLSSLELGDSALYFCASNPLTGGNTIYFGEGSWLTVV.

This chain links TRBV9 with TRBJ2-3; the D is unclear. Germline CDR1 is SGDLS and CDR2 is YYNGEE. The CDR3 sequence is 14 residues long. V shed 0 bases and J shed 4 bases, with 9 bases lying between them. CDR3 sequence reads: CASSVVDRADTQYF. CDR3 in DNA: TGTGCCAGCAGCGTAGTAGATCGGGCAGATACGCAGTATTTT.

The chain links TRBV6-5 to TRBJ2-2, with 7 bases identical to TRBD2. The CDR3 extends over 15 amino acids. Germline trimming cut 0 bases from V and 7 bases from J; bases unmatched to any gene: 5. CDR1 is MNHEY and CDR2 is SVGAGI in the germline V gene. The CDR3 loop reads CASSYSRGEGGELFF. The CDR3 DNA sequence: TGTGCCAGCAGTTACTCTCGGGGGGAGGGCGGGGAGCTGTTTTTT.

This clone was counted a single time. This chain uses TRBV5-5 with TRBJ1-1, with D possibly matching TRBD1 (5 bases). Trimming took 2 bases from V and 0 from J, leaving 8 bases between them. This CDR3 has 14 amino acids. Germline CDR1 and CDR2: SGHKS and YYEKEE (reference sequence). CDR3 DNA: TGTGCCAGCAGCTTTCCAGGGATGAACACTGAAGCTTTCTTT. Protein sequence: CASSFPGMNTEAFF.

The chain has TRBV13 and TRBJ2-4; TRBD2 aligns across 10 bases. V gave up 0 bases and J gave up 6 bases; unmatched junction bases: 2. The CDR3 loop spans 15 amino acids. The germline V gene encodes CDR1 PRHDT and CDR2 FYEKMQ (reference sequence). In nucleotides, the CDR3 is TGTGCCAGCAGCTTAGGGCTAGCGGGGGTAAACATTCAGTACTTC. Residues: CASSLGLAGVNIQYF. The whole variable domain, filled in from reference TRBV13 and TRBJ2-4, reads AAGVIQSPRHLIKEKRETATLKCYPIPRHDTVYWYQQGPGQDPQFLISFYEKMQSDKGSIPDRFSAQQFSDYHSELNMSSLELGDSALYFCASSLGLAGVNIQYFGAGTRLSVL.

The rearrangement uses TRBV3-1 (or the pseudogene TRBV3-2) and TRBJ2-7, with 8 positions matching TRBD2. Germline V gene lookup returns CDR1 LGHDT and CDR2 YNNKEL (reference sequence). The CDR3 covers 15 residues. The ends lost 1 base at V and 2 bases at J; junction bases unmatched: 4. The CDR3 sequence is CASSQVPGGPYEQYF. In DNA form, the CDR3 reads TGTGCCAGCAGCCAAGTTCCGGGAGGGCCCTACGAGCAGTACTTC.

The gene calls are TRBV12-3 or TRBV12-4 and TRBJ1-2, with D uncertain. The CDR3 is 13 residues long. Trimming shortened V by 5 bases and J by 7 bases, and 14 bases separated the two germline ends. The DNA of the CDR3 is TGTGCCAGCAGTGAACCCGGAGCCTCTGGCTACACCTTC. It specifies CASSEPGASGYTF.

The chain joins TRBV7-9 to TRBJ2-7, with D uncertain. Between the trimmed V and J ends, which lost 2 bases and 2 bases, there was a span of 4 bases. This CDR3 has 12 residues. The germline gives CDR1 SEHNR, CDR2 FQNEAQ (reference sequence). DNA of the CDR3: TGTGCCAGCAGCTTACTTCCCTACGAGCAGTACTTC. Translation gives CASSLLPYEQYF.

V and J are TRBV12-3 or TRBV12-4 and TRBJ2-7, with no clear D. Trimming took 3 bases from V and 7 from J, leaving 10 bases between them. The CDR3 covers 12 residues. The CDR3 loop reads CASSFSRGEQYV. DNA for the CDR3: TGTGCCAGCAGTTTTTCACGCGGTGAGCAGTACGTC.

The chain recombines TRBV9 with TRBJ1-1; D gene unclear. Germline V gene lookup returns CDR1 SGDLS and CDR2 YYNGEE. This CDR3 comprises 15 residues. V was clipped by 4 bases and J by 4 bases, with 17 bases between them. The CDR3, as DNA: TGTGCCAGCAGCCCCCGTTCTAATACGGGCACTGAAGCTTTCTTT. Its translation is CASSPRSNTGTEAFF.

The gene calls are TRBV6-5 and TRBJ2-7, with 8 bases that match TRBD1. V shed 7 bases and J 2 bases; nucleotides not matched to a gene: 7. The germline CDR1 and CDR2 sequences are MNHEY and SVGAGI. The length of the CDR3 is 14 residues. The CDR3 reads CASTKPGQAYEQYV. The CDR3 nucleotides read TGTGCCAGCACTAAACCGGGACAGGCCTACGAGCAGTACGTC.

This sequence joins TRBV7-2 and TRBJ1-1; TRBD1 agrees at 7 bases. With V trimmed by 5 bases and J by 0 bases, 6 bases remained unmatched. The CDR3 extends over 15 amino acids. CDR1 and CDR2 from the germline V gene are SGHTA and FQGNSA. CDR3 DNA: TGTGCCAGCAGCACCGTAGGGACAGTGAACACTGAAGCTTTCTTT. This encodes CASSTVGTVNTEAFF.

This chain uses TRBV6-2 or TRBV6-3 with TRBJ1-2; a weak D match, TRBD1 (6 bases). Germline-derived CDR1 and CDR2 are MNHEY and SVGEGT. V was clipped by 1 base and J by 2 bases, with 8 bases between them. The CDR3 has 14 residues. CDR3 in DNA: TGTGCCAGCAGTTACTTACAGGGAAACTATGGCTACACCTTC. Translation gives CASSYLQGNYGYTF.

The V call is TRBV27, the J call TRBJ1-3; D gene ambiguous. V lost 5 bases and J lost 1, with 18 bases in between. Germline V gene lookup returns CDR1 MNHEY and CDR2 SMNVEV (reference sequence). The length of the CDR3 is 17 residues. The CDR3 region has the DNA TGTGCCAGCAGTGGCGGTGGCACCGAACCTTCTGGAAACACCATATATTTT. Its translation: CASSGGGTEPSGNTIYF.

V usage is TRBV6-6 and J usage is TRBJ1-6, with TRBD1 identical over 7 bases. Per the germline V gene, CDR1 is MNHNY and CDR2 is SVGAGI (reference sequence). Trimming at V came to 6 bases and at J to 7 bases, leaving 6 bases not matched to a gene. This CDR3 spans 14 amino acids. The CDR3: CASSRDSGNSPLHF. The CDR3 DNA sequence: TGTGCCAGCAGCCGGGACAGCGGCAATTCACCCCTCCACTTT.

This clone was seen a few times. The rearrangement joins TRBV2 to TRBJ2-1; 7 positions agree with TRBD1. CDR3 length: 15 residues. J lost 6 bases, V lost 6 bases, and 11 bases had no gene match. Germline loops: CDR1 SNHLY, CDR2 FYNNEI. The CDR3 DNA sequence: TGTGCCAGCAGCCCAAGTACAAGACAGGGCAATGAGCAGTTCTTC. Translating gives CASSPSTRQGNEQFF.

The rearrangement links TRBV5-1 to TRBJ2-7; TRBD1 matches 7 bases. This CDR3 is built from 15 residues. The V and J ends lost 4 bases and 3 bases, in that order; junction bases with no gene match: 10. Germline V CDR1 and CDR2: SGHRS, YFSETQ. CDR3 sequence: CASSRPAQGFYEQYF. DNA of the CDR3: TGCGCCAGCAGCCGCCCGGCACAGGGGTTCTACGAGCAGTACTTC.

For the CDR3, the DNA is TGTGCCAGCAGCCTCCATGACAGGGGCGGGTATGGCTACACCTTC. Protein product: CASSLHDRGGYGYTF. J is TRBJ1-2 and V is TRBV6-5; TRBD1 matches 8 bases. Germline CDR1 MNHEY, CDR2 SVGAGI. The J segment lost 5 bases and the V segment lost 6 bases, leaving 11 bases of the junction unmatched. The CDR3 is 15 residues long.